These T cell receptor beta chains were read from a single sample in a study of cytomegalovirus exposure and HLA in healthy donors. Clones were read by immunoSEQ multiplex PCR, and TCRdb kept only the in-frame ones, dropping some. The data contain 100,000 to 150,000 clones, around four fifths of them singletons. Input material: PBMCs. Source of these receptors: a woman in her 40s in good health and CMV-seropositive. Each CDR3 is given with its conserved first and last residue. Fields, in order: D gene, V gene, J gene, clone size, CDR3 protein, CDR3 DNA. The D gene is left open where the match is weak. A clone size is listed for some rows: how often the clone was seen (once, few, many), or a class if it is expanded.

.	TRBV21-1	TRBJ2-7	.	CASSKEGLADIYEQYF	TGTGCCAGCAGCAAAGAAGGGCTAGCGGATATCTACGAGCAGTACTTC
.	TRBV7-9	TRBJ1-3	.	CASSPGGSGNTIYF	TGTGCCAGCAGCCCCGGGGGGTCTGGAAACACCATATATTTT
.	TRBV7-2	TRBJ1-1	few	CASSLVGGVTEAFF	TGTGCCAGCAGCTTAGTTGGGGGGGTGACTGAAGCTTTCTTT
.	TRBV7-6	TRBJ1-1	.	CASSSSLGAVNTEAFF	TGTGCCAGCAGCTCGTCATTGGGCGCAGTGAACACTGAAGCTTTCTTT
.	TRBV30	TRBJ1-2	few	CAGGLRRYTF	TGTGCCGGGGGACTAAGGCGCTACACCTTC
TRBD2	TRBV5-6	TRBJ2-5	.	CASSPGLAGKVETQYF	TGTGCCAGCAGCCCGGGACTAGCGGGTAAGGTGGAGACCCAGTACTTC
TRBD2	TRBV11-3	TRBJ2-5	.	CASSFSGGGETQYF	TGTGCCAGCAGCTTTAGCGGGGGCGGGGAGACCCAGTACTTC
TRBD2	TRBV18	TRBJ2-1	.	CASSPLAGGLYNEQFF	TGTGCCAGCTCACCCCTAGCGGGGGGGCTGTACAATGAGCAGTTCTTC
.	TRBV11-3	TRBJ2-1	.	CASSLYFHNEQFF	TGTGCCAGCAGCTTATATTTTCACAATGAGCAGTTCTTC
TRBD2	TRBV7-2	TRBJ2-7	.	CASSLEAGYEQYF	TGTGCCAGCAGCTTAGAAGCGGGGTACGAGCAGTACTTC
.	TRBV15	TRBJ2-3	.	CATSRVTGAPTDTQYF	TGTGCCACCAGCAGAGTTACAGGAGCCCCCACAGATACGCAGTATTTT
TRBD2	TRBV7-2	TRBJ2-3	.	CASSLGRLAGLTDTQYF	TGTGCCAGCAGCTTAGGCAGACTAGCGGGCCTTACAGATACGCAGTATTTT
TRBD1	TRBV28	TRBJ2-3	.	CASSLPGQGRTDTQYF	TGTGCCAGCAGTTTACCGGGACAGGGGCGCACAGATACGCAGTATTTT
.	TRBV7-3	TRBJ2-1	.	CASSPRQNSYNEQFF	TGTGCCAGCAGCCCGCGGCAAAACTCCTACAATGAGCAGTTCTTC